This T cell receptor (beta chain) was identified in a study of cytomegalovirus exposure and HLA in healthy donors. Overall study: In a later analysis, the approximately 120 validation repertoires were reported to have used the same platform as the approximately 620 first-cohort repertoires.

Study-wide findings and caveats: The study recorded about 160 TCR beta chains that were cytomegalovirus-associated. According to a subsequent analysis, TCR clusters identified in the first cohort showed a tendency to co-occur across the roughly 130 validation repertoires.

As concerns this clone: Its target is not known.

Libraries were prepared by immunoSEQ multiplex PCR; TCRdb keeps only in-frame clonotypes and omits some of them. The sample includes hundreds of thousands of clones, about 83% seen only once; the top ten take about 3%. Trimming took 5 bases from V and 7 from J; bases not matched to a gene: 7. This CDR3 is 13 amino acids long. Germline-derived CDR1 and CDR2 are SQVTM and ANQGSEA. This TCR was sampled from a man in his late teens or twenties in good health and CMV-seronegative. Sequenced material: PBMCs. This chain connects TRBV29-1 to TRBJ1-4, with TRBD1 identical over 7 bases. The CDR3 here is CSVQPRTGEKLFF. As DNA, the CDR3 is TGCAGCGTTCAACCACGGACAGGTGAAAAACTGTTTTTT. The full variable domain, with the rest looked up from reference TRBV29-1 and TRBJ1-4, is SAVISQKPSRDICQRGTSLTIQCQVDSQVTMMFWYRQQPGQSLTLIATANQGSEATYESGFVIDKFPISRPNLTFSTLTVSNMSPEDSSIYLCSVQPRTGEKLFFGSGTQLSVL.